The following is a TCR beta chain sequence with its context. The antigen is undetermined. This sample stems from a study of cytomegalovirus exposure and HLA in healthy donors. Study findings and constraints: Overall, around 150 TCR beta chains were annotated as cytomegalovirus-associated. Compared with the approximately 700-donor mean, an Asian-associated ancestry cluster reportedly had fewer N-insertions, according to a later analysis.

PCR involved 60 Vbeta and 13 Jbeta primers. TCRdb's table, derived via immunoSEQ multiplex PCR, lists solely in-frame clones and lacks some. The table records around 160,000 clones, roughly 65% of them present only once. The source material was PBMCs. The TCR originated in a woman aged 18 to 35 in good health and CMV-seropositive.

The CDR3 sequence is CASSVVPGVVYGYTF. Here the CDR3 DNA reads TGTGCCAGCAGCGTAGTGCCAGGGGTGGTCTATGGCTACACCTTC. The chain has TRBV9 and TRBJ1-2; maybe TRBD1 (6 bases). The length of the CDR3 is 15 residues. The V gene's germline CDR1 is SGDLS and CDR2 YYNGEE. The V end lost 0 bases, the J end lost 4 bases, and 13 bases lay between the germline ends.